One sample yielded the 16 T cell receptor beta chains listed below, sequenced in a study of T cells in Graves' hyperthyroidism and ophthalmopathy. The CDR3 regions of TCR beta were amplified from RNA transcripts. First-round RT-PCR with HTBI primers amplified the TCR CDR3 region. TCRdb re-derived calls from the multiplex PCR reads in MiXCR, one entry per CDR3 protein. The sample has about 360,000 distinct CDR3 sequences; roughly 13% are singletons. Input material: blood. These receptors came from a young woman with Graves' hyperthyroidism.

This clonotype was picked up many times. The chain has TRBV12-3 or TRBV12-4 and TRBJ1-2, with D possibly being TRBD1 (5 bases). This CDR3 region has 13 residues. V was pared by 6 bases and J by 8 bases, with 16 bases between. The CDR3 coding sequence is TGTGCCAGCAGCCCCGGGACCCTAGGAGGCTACACCTTC. Translated, it gives CASSPGTLGGYTF.

In its sample, this clonotype was seen many times. This chain links TRBV12-3 or TRBV12-4 with TRBJ2-2, with D possibly TRBD1 on 6 matching bases. The CDR3 sequence is 15 residues long. V dropped 3 bases and J dropped 4 bases, with 12 bases sitting between them. CDR3 in amino acids: CASSFQGSFTGELFF. CDR3 sequence (DNA): TGTGCCAGCAGTTTTCAGGGGTCATTCACCGGGGAGCTGTTTTTT.

This clonotype came up many times. The chain recombines TRBV29-1 with TRBJ2-1; D unclear. This CDR3 is 17 amino acids long. V lost 0 bases and J 5 bases, leaving 20 bases between the germline ends. Germline CDR1 SQVTM, CDR2 ANQGSEA. The chain's CDR3 is CSVEDLPGLWTDNEQFF. The CDR3 region has the DNA TGCAGCGTTGAAGATCTCCCCGGGCTTTGGACGGACAATGAGCAGTTCTTC.

This clonotype was observed many times. The J gene is TRBJ2-1, the V gene TRBV24-1; D is undetermined. Germline values: CDR1 KGHDR, CDR2 SFDVKD. The CDR3 runs 12 residues. Trimming left V 4 bases short and J 7 bases short, with 7 bases between. The CDR3 sequence is CATSDRLNEQFF. CDR3 sequence (DNA): TGTGCCACCAGTGACCGATTAAATGAGCAGTTCTTC.

This clonotype was seen only a few times. At one end the junction does not follow the germline gene, possibly because of a read error. The genes are TRBV7-2 and TRBJ1-2; tentatively, D is TRBD1 (5 bases). Germline CDR1 is SGHTA and CDR2 is FQGNSA. The CDR3 totals 15 residues. The CDR3 reads CASSPRDRHNCGYTF. In DNA form, the CDR3 reads TGTGCCAGCAGCCCGCGGGACCGACATAACTGTGGCTACACCTTC.

Many counts were recorded for this clonotype. This chain links TRBV6-2 or TRBV6-3 with TRBJ2-3; D unresolved. Germline values: CDR1 MNHEY, CDR2 SVGEGT. Trimming cost V 2 bases and J 2 bases, with 5 bases left between them. The CDR3 sequence is 13 residues long. This chain's CDR3 is CASSYPSTDTQYF. Written as DNA, the CDR3 is TGTGCCAGCAGTTACCCCTCCACAGATACGCAGTATTTT.

At least ten counts were recorded for this clonotype. The V and J genes are TRBV3-1 and TRBJ2-7; the D call may be TRBD1 or TRBD2 (5 bases each). The germline V and J ends were trimmed by 0 bases and 5 bases, with 11 bases remaining between them. Germline V CDR1 and CDR2: LGHDT, YNNKEL (reference sequence). The CDR3 loop spans 14 amino acids. The CDR3 sequence: CASSQEPGTHEQYF. CDR3 DNA sequence: TGTGCCAGCAGCCAAGAACCAGGGACCCACGAGCAGTACTTC.

Many counts were recorded for this clonotype. The V gene is TRBV4-2, the J gene TRBJ1-1; D unclear. The V gene lost 1 base and the J gene lost 1 base, with 7 bases spanning the gap. Germline V gene sequence: CDR1 LGHNA, CDR2 YNFKEQ. The CDR3 is made up of 14 amino acids. The CDR3 DNA sequence: TGTGCCAGCAGCCAAGGAATGGGGAACACTGAAGCTTTCTTT. This codes for CASSQGMGNTEAFF.

This clonotype was counted ten times or more. The chain joins TRBV28 to TRBJ1-2, with TRBD1 matching 10 bases. Looked up from germline, CDR1 is MDHEN and CDR2 is SYDVKM. The CDR3 runs to 15 residues. The J segment lost 2 bases and the V segment lost 0 bases, leaving 0 bases of the junction unmatched. CDR3 bases: TGTGCCAGCAGTTTATGGGGACAGGGGAACTATGGCTACACCTTC. This codes for CASSLWGQGNYGYTF.

This clonotype has ten or more counts. The chain carries TRBV12-3 or TRBV12-4 and TRBJ2-2; TRBD2 agrees at 8 bases. J was trimmed by 7 bases and V by 0 bases; bases with no gene match: 7. This CDR3 comprises 16 residues. In nucleotides, the CDR3 is TGTGCCAGCAGTTTAGCGCCGGGGGGGTCGAACGGGGAGCTGTTTTTT. Protein product: CASSLAPGGSNGELFF.

This clonotype was found a few times. The chain employs TRBV20-1 and TRBJ1-2; the match to TRBD1 covers 7 bases. V was clipped by 3 bases and J by 6 bases; unmatched bases: 7. Per the germline V gene, CDR1 is DFQATT and CDR2 is SNEGSKA (reference sequence). This CDR3 contains 13 residues. The CDR3 loop reads CSARASGTDGYTF. The CDR3 DNA reads as TGCAGTGCTAGGGCGTCAGGGACAGATGGCTACACCTTC.

This clonotype has a handful of counts. This rearrangement joins TRBV7-8 to TRBJ2-1; 9 bases are a match to TRBD2. CDR1 SGHVS and CDR2 FQNEAQ come from the germline V gene. There are 17 residues in the CDR3. V was clipped by 5 bases and J by 0 bases; unmatched bases: 8. The CDR3 region has the DNA TGTGCCAGCAGCCAAGCGGGAGGCCCAAGCTCCTACAATGAGCAGTTCTTC. Protein product: CASSQAGGPSSYNEQFF.

The sample holds many counts of this clonotype. J is TRBJ2-6 and V is TRBV7-3, with a weak D call TRBD2 (6 bases). Germline loops: CDR1 SGHTA, CDR2 FQGTGA. This CDR3 spans 14 amino acids. Trimming shortened V by 5 bases and J by 12 bases, and 17 bases separated the two germline ends. This chain's CDR3 is CASSPGTAAGVLTF. CDR3 nucleotides: TGTGCCAGCAGCCCAGGGACTGCAGCAGGCGTCCTGACTTTC.

The chain employs TRBV19 and TRBJ1-5, with a tentative D call TRBD1 (6 bases). The CDR3 is made up of 15 amino acids. CDR1 is LNHDA and CDR2 is SQIVND in the germline V gene (reference sequence). V was shortened by 7 bases and J by 1 base, with 14 bases between the two germline ends. The CDR3 here is CASMSTGVSNQPQHF. The CDR3 DNA reads TGTGCCAGTATGTCGACAGGTGTGAGCAATCAGCCCCAGCATTTT.

The V and J genes are TRBV5-1 and TRBJ2-5, with D possibly matching TRBD1 (6 bases). This CDR3 is built from 15 residues. Germline CDR1 is SGHRS and CDR2 is YFSETQ. Trimming took off 5 bases at V and 4 bases at J, with 18 bases between the two ends. CDR3 sequence (DNA): TGCGCCAGCAGTCGAACAGGTGGGGGCGGAGAGACCCAGTACTTC. Its protein product is CASSRTGGGGETQYF.

This clonotype was seen at least ten times. The V call is TRBV28, the J call TRBJ2-3; no reliable D call. Trimming removed 6 bases at V and 5 bases at J, with 18 bases between. Germline assignment: CDR1 MDHEN and CDR2 SYDVKM. This CDR3 contains 15 residues. CDR3 nucleotide sequence: TGTGCCAGCAGCCCCGCGAGCCGGGTAAGAGATACGCAGTATTTT. As protein: CASSPASRVRDTQYF.